Below, one T cell receptor beta chain is given with its context. The sample is drawn from a study of cytomegalovirus exposure and HLA in healthy donors. CDR3 length: 13 amino acids. Germline V gives CDR1 MGHRA, CDR2 YSYEKL. Losses at the gene ends were 4 bases for V and 6 bases for J; bases not matched to a gene: 5. Vbeta (60) and Jbeta (13) primers were used in the PCR. Assay: immunoSEQ multiplex PCR; the TCRdb copy retains only in-frame clones and omits some. The sample holds just over 60,000 clones. The genes are TRBV4-1 and TRBJ1-1; the match to TRBD1 covers 7 bases. The source is a man aged 30-40 years in good health and CMV-seropositive. Sequencing was carried out using PBMCs. In DNA, the CDR3 is TGCGCCAGCAGCCGCAACAGGGGATCTGAAGCTTTCTTT. This codes for CASSRNRGSEAFF.